The 17 T cell receptor beta chains listed next were all sequenced from one sample in a study of tumor and adjacent non-tumor tissue in lung cancer (dated by TCRdb to the late 2010s). RNA was extracted from bulk unsorted tissue and checked for quality with a NanoDrop ND-1000 and an Agilent 2100. Normal lung samples were distant non-tumor tissue taken more than 3 cm from the tumor edge. The library relied on multiplex PCR. These reads were obtained on an Illumina HiSeq 2500. TCRbeta libraries were constructed through three rounds of nested PCR with primers (Table S4) according to protocols adapted from ARM-PCR. TCRdb took the public reads, trimmed them with fastp at Q25, ran MiXCR for clone calling and kept in-frame beta chains. Rows matching on CDR3 protein sequence are summarized as one entry with the most common DNA and genes. Across this sample there are under 85,000 distinct CDR3 sequences, with 76% seen only once. About two fifths of the sample lies in the top ten.

Material: distant non-tumor lung tissue. These receptors were taken from an older man with non-small cell lung cancer.

V gene TRBV28 combines with J gene TRBJ2-2; 8 bases agree with TRBD2. Germline V CDR1 and CDR2: MDHEN, SYDVKM. This CDR3 is 17 amino acids long. Germline trimming cut 2 bases from V and 6 bases from J; bases unmatched to any gene: 11. CDR3 region: CASSLEAGAPHPGELFF. The CDR3, as DNA: TGTGCCAGCAGTTTAGAAGCGGGGGCTCCGCACCCCGGGGAGCTGTTTTTT.

Worth noting for this clonotype: Being one base from a much bigger clone, this may be a read error. This chain joins TRBV6-5 and TRBJ1-2; D is uncertain. CDR3 length: 18 residues. The germline V gene has CDR1 MNHEY and CDR2 SVGAGI. The CDR3 DNA follows: TGTGTCAGCAGTTACCTTACCCCCGTCCGCGACCCTTTTTATGGCTACACCTTC. This sequence encodes CVSSYLTPVRDPFYGYTF.

Worth noting for this clonotype: A junction end diverges from the germline sequence, so it may reflect a read error. The V call is TRBV5-1, the J call TRBJ2-5, with D possibly being TRBD1 or TRBD2 (5 bases each). Germline V gene lookup returns CDR1 SGHRS and CDR2 YFSETQ. This CDR3 is built from 12 residues. This CDR3 is CDSSWDGKTQYF. The DNA for the CDR3 is TGCGACAGCAGCTGGGACGGGAAGACACAGTACTTC. Full variable domain (remainder filled in from reference TRBV5-1 and TRBJ2-5): KAGVTQTPRYLIKTRGQQVTLSCSPISGHRSVSWYQQTPGQGLQFLFEYFSETQRNKGNFPGRFSGRQFSNSRSEMNVSTLELGDSALYLCDSSWDGKTQYFGPGTRLLVL.

As to this clonotype: With a much larger clone just one base away, this may be a read error. This sequence joins TRBV5-6 and TRBJ2-5; D unresolved. Germline V CDR1 and CDR2: SGHDT, YYEEEE. This CDR3 contains 13 residues. This CDR3 is CVSSPDFQETQYF. As DNA, the CDR3 is TGTGTCAGCAGCCCAGACTTCCAAGAGACCCAGTACTTC.

V and J are TRBV11-2 and TRBJ2-7, with a possible D match to TRBD1 (5 bases). The germline CDR1 and CDR2 sequences are SGHAT and FQNNGV. V was shortened by 10 bases and J by 6 bases, with 16 bases between the two germline ends. CDR3 length equals 12 residues. The CDR3 spells CANSSGRAEQYF. The CDR3 nucleotides are TGTGCCAATAGCTCTGGCAGGGCCGAGCAGTACTTC. The full variable domain, with the rest looked up from reference TRBV11-2 and TRBJ2-7, is EAGVAQSPRYKIIEKRQSVAFWCNPISGHATLYWYQQILGQGPKLLIQFQNNGVVDDSQLPKDRFSAERLKGVDSTLKIQPAKLEDSAVYLCANSSGRAEQYFGPGTRLTVT.

The chain combines TRBV28 with TRBJ1-2, with D maybe TRBD1 (6 bases). Germline values: CDR1 MDHEN, CDR2 SYDVKM. This CDR3 has 16 residues. Trimming shortened V by 6 bases and J by 0 bases, and 17 bases separated the two germline ends. CDR3 in DNA: TGTGCCAGCAGCCTGATGGAGACAGGAACTAACTATGGCTACACCTTC. This encodes CASSLMETGTNYGYTF.

Points on this clonotype: Germline is not matched at one junction end, which may reflect a read error. Written as DNA, the CDR3 is TGTACCAGCACCGATGGGGGGATGGATCGTGGCGGGGAGCTGTTTTTT. This translates into CTSTDGGMDRGGELFF. The genes are TRBV11-1 and TRBJ2-2; the D gene is possibly TRBD2 (6 bases). Germline lookup yields CDR1 SGHAT and CDR2 FQDESV (reference sequence). The CDR3 length is 16 residues. Full variable domain (missing parts from reference TRBV11-1 and TRBJ2-2): EAEVAQSPRYKITEKSQAVAFWCDPISGHATLYWYRQILGQGPELLVQFQDESVVDDSQLPKDRFSAERLKGVDSTLKIQPAELGDSAMYLCTSTDGGMDRGGELFFGEGSRLTVL.

At least ten counts were recorded for this clonotype. The rearrangement links TRBV6-2 or TRBV6-3 to TRBJ2-2; perhaps TRBD2 as D (5 bases). The CDR3 runs to 12 residues. Trimming removed 7 bases at V and 10 bases at J, with 13 bases between. Per the germline V gene, CDR1 is MNHEY and CDR2 is SVGEGT. The CDR3 sequence: CASTGEGKELFF. CDR3 sequence (DNA): TGTGCCAGCACCGGAGAGGGCAAGGAGCTGTTTTTT.

For this clonotype: Its ends do not fully match the called genes, so a read error is possible. CDR3 sequence: CASSWESYNEQLF. CDR3 DNA: TGCGCCAGCAGCTGGGAGTCCTACAATGAGCAGTTATTC. The rearrangement uses TRBV5-1 and TRBJ2-1, with D possibly TRBD2 on 5 matching bases. In germline, CDR1 is SGHRS, CDR2 YFSETQ. This CDR3 region has 13 residues.

Details on this clonotype: Lacking the conserved final phenylalanine or tryptophan, this CDR3 likely reflects a read error. The J gene is TRBJ2-3, the V gene TRBV6-5; 10 nucleotides match TRBD2. Looked up from germline, CDR1 is MNHEY and CDR2 is SVGAGI. The CDR3 contains 15 residues. CDR3 nucleotides: TGTGCCAGCAGACTAGCTAGCGGGAGCACCGATACGCAGTATTCT. Translation: CASRLASGSTDTQYS.

A word on this clonotype: The junction does not match germline at one end; this may be a read error. The chain is built from TRBV28 and TRBJ2-6; a possible D gene is TRBD2 (5 bases). Germline CDR1 and CDR2: MDHEN and SYDVKM. The CDR3 has 15 amino acids. CDR3 nucleotide sequence: TGTACCAGCAGCCCCACTAGCTCTGGGGCCAACGTCCTGACTTTC. It specifies CTSSPTSSGANVLTF.

Concerning this clonotype itself: A junction boundary mismatches the germline segment, possibly from a read error. J is TRBJ2-5 and V is TRBV28, with TRBD2 matching 11 bases. Germline V gene sequence: CDR1 MDHEN, CDR2 SYDVKM. The CDR3 loop spans 17 amino acids. The CDR3 region is CASSFFGRLAGKETQYF. CDR3 in DNA: TGTGCTAGCAGTTTCTTTGGGAGACTAGCGGGAAAAGAGACCCAGTACTTC. Filled out from reference TRBV28 and TRBJ2-5, the complete variable domain reads DVKVTQSSRYLVKRTGEKVFLECVQDMDHENMFWYRQDPGLGLRLIYFSYDVKMKEKGDIPEGYSVSREKKERFSLILESASTNQTSMYLCASSFFGRLAGKETQYFGPGTRLLVL.

About this clonotype: A much bigger clone sits one base away, suggesting this may be a read error. The rearrangement joins TRBV6-5 to TRBJ1-6, with 8 bases lining up with TRBD1. The CDR3 consists of 13 residues. With V trimmed by 10 bases and J by 9 bases, 8 bases remained unmatched. Germline V lookup: CDR1 MNHEY, CDR2 SVGAGI. The CDR3 sequence is CANKTGGGSPLHF. DNA for the CDR3: TGTGCCAACAAAACAGGGGGAGGTTCACCCCTCCACTTT.

In the case of this clonotype: The CDR3 end shows no conserved phenylalanine or tryptophan, and so a read error is likely. The gene calls are TRBV6-1 and TRBJ2-3; D not certain. This CDR3 has 12 amino acids. The germline CDR1 and CDR2 sequences are MNHNS and SASEGT. The CDR3, as DNA: TGTACCAGCAGTGAATCCAGTTTTACGCAGTATAAT. Translated, it gives CTSSESSFTQYN.

Comments on this clonotype: One end of the junction fails to match germline, which may point to a read error. V is TRBV11-2 and J is TRBJ2-2; the match to TRBD1 covers 7 bases. The CDR3 consists of 16 residues. Germline-derived CDR1 and CDR2 are SGHAT and FQNNGV. CDR3 sequence (DNA): TGTACCAGCAGCTTTCGGACAGGCCTTTCCCCCGGGGAGCTGTTTTTT. Translating it yields CTSSFRTGLSPGELFF.

This clonotype was counted a few times. J is TRBJ2-1 and V is TRBV11-1; 7 positions match TRBD2. Unmatched junction bases numbered 16, after V lost 3 bases and J lost 8 bases. The CDR3 is 17 amino acids. The germline V gene encodes CDR1 SGHAT and CDR2 FQDESV (reference sequence). The CDR3 sequence: CASSLGGSSSSRDEQFF. The CDR3 DNA is TGTGCCAGCAGCTTGGGCGGGAGTTCATCTTCAAGGGATGAGCAGTTCTTC.

This clonotype showed up just a few times. A much more abundant neighbour one base away suggests this may be a read error. The V call is TRBV5-6, the J call TRBJ2-5; D is unclear. Germline CDR1 is SGHDT and CDR2 is YYEEEE. This CDR3 comprises 12 residues. The CDR3 DNA reads TGTGTCAGCAGCTACATAGAAGAGACCCAGTACTTC. It specifies CVSSYIEETQYF.